This TCR beta chain was retrieved from a study of glioma-infiltrating T cells after dendritic cell vaccination. Study summary: Autologous tumor lysate was loaded overnight onto monocyte-derived dendritic cells grown less than 8 days with IL-4 and GM-CSF.

Germline CDR1 SNHLY, CDR2 FYNNEI. This CDR3 is built from 14 residues. After removal of 0 bases from V and 15 bases from J, the junction contained 9 bases not matched to a gene. None of the glioblastoma patients had an isocitrate dehydrogenase mutation. Primers: 60 V beta forward and 13 J beta reverse. Clones were read by immunoSEQ multiplex PCR, and TCRdb kept only the in-frame ones, dropping some. Here the sample spans tens of thousands of clones, around four fifths being singletons. Sequenced material: blood, taken before dendritic cell vaccination. The receptor's source is a human donor with glioblastoma. V and J are TRBV2 and TRBJ2-3; 10 bases match TRBD2. The CDR3 DNA reads TGTGCCAGCAGTGAAGCCTCTAGCGGGGGACCGGATTATTTT. The encoded protein is CASSEASSGGPDYF.